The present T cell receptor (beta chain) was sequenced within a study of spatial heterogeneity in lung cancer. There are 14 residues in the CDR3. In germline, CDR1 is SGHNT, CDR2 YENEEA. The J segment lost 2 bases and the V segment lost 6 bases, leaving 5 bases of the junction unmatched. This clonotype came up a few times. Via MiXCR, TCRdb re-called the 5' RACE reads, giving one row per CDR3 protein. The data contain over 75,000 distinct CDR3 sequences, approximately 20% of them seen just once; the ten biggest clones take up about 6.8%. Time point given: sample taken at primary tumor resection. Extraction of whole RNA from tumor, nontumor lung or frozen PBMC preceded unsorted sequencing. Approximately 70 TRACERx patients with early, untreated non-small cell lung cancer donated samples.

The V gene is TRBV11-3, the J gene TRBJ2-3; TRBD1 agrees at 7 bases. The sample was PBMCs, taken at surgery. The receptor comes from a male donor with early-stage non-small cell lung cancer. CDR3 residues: CASSTGALTDTQYF. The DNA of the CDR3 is TGTGCCAGCAGTACAGGGGCTCTCACAGATACGCAGTATTTT.